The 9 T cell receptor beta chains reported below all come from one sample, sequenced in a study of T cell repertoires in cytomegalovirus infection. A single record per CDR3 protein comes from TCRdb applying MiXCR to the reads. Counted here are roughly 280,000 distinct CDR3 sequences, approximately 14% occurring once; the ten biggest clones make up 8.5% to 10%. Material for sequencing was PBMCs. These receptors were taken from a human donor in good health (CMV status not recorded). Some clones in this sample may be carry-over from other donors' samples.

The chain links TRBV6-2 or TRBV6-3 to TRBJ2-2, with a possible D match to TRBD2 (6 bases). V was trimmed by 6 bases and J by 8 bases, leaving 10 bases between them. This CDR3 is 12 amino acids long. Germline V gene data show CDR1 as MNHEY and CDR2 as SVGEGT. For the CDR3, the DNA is TGTGCCAGCAGACTAGCTGGTGGGGAGCTGTTTTTT. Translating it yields CASRLAGGELFF.

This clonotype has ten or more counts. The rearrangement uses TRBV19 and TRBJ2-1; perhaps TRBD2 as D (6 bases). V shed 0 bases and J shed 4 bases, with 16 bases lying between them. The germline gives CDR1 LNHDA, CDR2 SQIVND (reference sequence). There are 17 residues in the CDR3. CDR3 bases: TGTGCCAGTAGTATAGACTCCTTAGCGGAGGCATACAATGAGCAGTTCTTC. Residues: CASSIDSLAEAYNEQFF.

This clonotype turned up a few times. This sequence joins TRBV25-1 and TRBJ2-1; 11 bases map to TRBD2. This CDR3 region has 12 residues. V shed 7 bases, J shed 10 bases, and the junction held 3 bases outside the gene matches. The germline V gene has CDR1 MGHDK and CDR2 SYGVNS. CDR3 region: CASNLAGGEQFF. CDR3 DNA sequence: TGTGCCAGCAACTTAGCGGGAGGGGAGCAGTTCTTC.

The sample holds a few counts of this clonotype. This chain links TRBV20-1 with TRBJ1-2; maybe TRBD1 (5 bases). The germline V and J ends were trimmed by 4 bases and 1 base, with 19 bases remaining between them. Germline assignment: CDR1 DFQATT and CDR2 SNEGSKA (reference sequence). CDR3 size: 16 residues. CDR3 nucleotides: TGCAGTGCTAAGGGCAGGGTCGCGTCTGGTAACTATGGCTACACCTTC. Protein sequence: CSAKGRVASGNYGYTF.

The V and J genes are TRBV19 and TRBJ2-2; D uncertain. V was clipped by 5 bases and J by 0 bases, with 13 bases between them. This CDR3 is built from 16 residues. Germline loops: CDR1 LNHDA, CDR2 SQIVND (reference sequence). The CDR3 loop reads CASSSTEFANTGELFF. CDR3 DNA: TGTGCCAGTAGTTCCACTGAGTTCGCGAACACCGGGGAGCTGTTTTTT.

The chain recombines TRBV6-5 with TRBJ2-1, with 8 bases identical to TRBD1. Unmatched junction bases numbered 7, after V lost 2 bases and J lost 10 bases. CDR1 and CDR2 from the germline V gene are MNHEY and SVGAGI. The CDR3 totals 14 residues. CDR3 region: CASSYQLTGDEQFF. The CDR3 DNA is TGTGCCAGCAGTTACCAATTGACAGGGGACGAGCAGTTCTTC.

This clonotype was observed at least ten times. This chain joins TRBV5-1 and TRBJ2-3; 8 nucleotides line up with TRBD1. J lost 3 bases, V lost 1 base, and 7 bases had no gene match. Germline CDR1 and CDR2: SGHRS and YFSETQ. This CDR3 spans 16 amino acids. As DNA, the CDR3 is TGCGCCAGCAGCTTGCCACGGGACAGGTCGACAGATACGCAGTATTTT. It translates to CASSLPRDRSTDTQYF.

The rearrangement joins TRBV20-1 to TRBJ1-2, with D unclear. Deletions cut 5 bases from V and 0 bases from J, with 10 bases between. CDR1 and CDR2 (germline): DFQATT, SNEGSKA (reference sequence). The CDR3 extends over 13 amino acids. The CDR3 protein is CSAEMRANYGYTF. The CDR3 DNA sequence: TGCAGTGCTGAGATGAGGGCTAACTATGGCTACACCTTC.

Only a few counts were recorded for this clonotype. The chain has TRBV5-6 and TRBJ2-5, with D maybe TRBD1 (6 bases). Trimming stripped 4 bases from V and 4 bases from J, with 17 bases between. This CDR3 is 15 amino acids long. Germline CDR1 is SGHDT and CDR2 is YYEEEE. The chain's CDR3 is CASSPNTGTTETQYF. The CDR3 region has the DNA TGTGCCAGCAGCCCCAATACCGGGACAACAGAGACCCAGTACTTC.